A selection of T cell receptor beta chains follows, all from one sample in a study of cytomegalovirus exposure and HLA in healthy donors. Sequencing used immunoSEQ multiplex PCR; TCRdb keeps in-frame clones, though not all of them. The sample holds approximately 220,000 clones, around 76% seen once. The sample comprised PBMCs. The receptors were gathered from a middle-aged man in good health and CMV-seropositive. Both conserved end residues are part of each CDR3. A D gene is named only where the DNA matches it firmly. Rows give clone size only sometimes, using once, few, many, or a class for an expanded clone.

NA,TRBV2,TRBJ1-5,TRBD1,TGTGCCAGCAGTGGGCCCGGACAGGGCAATCAGCCCCAGCATTTT,CASSGPGQGNQPQHF
NA,TRBV15,TRBJ1-2,TRBD1,TGTGCCACCAGCAGATCCGGACAGGGTGCCTATGGCTACACCTTC,CATSRSGQGAYGYTF
once,TRBV27,TRBJ2-3,NA,TGTGCCAGCAGCCGGGACTTGAGGGGCACAGATACGCAGTATTTT,CASSRDLRGTDTQYF
NA,TRBV19,TRBJ1-2,TRBD1,TGTGCCAGTAGTACCCGACAGGGGATTGACTATGGCTACACCTTC,CASSTRQGIDYGYTF
NA,TRBV14,TRBJ2-7,NA,TGTGCCAGCAGCCAAGCTAGCGCGCTCTCCTACGAGCAGTACTTC,CASSQASALSYEQYF
few,TRBV28,TRBJ2-7,TRBD2,TGTGCCAGCAGTTCCCCTGGGACTAGCGGGAGGGAGAAGGACTACGAGCAGTACTTC,CASSSPGTSGREKDYEQYF
NA,TRBV30,TRBJ2-1,TRBD2,TGTGCCTGGAGTGAAGAGGGTAGCGGGAGGGGCACGTTCTTC,CAWSEEGSGRGTFF
NA,TRBV5-1,TRBJ2-7,TRBD2,TGCGCCAGCAGCTTGAGGCGGGAGGGCCGGAACGAGCAGTACTTC,CASSLRREGRNEQYF
NA,TRBV6-9,TRBJ2-1,NA,TGTGCCAGCAGTTATGCGGGGAGCTCCTACAATGAGCAGTTCTTC,CASSYAGSSYNEQFF
NA,TRBV6-6,TRBJ2-7,NA,TGTGCCAGCAGTCCCTACAGCGGGCCTCCCTACGAGCAGTACTTC,CASSPYSGPPYEQYF
NA,TRBV19,TRBJ1-5,NA,TGTGCCAGTGCACAGGGAAGTCAGCCCCAGCATTTT,CASAQGSQPQHF
NA,TRBV23-1,TRBJ1-4,TRBD1,TGCGCCAGCAGTCGCTTAGACAGGGGGGCTAATGAAAAACTGTTTTTT,CASSRLDRGANEKLFF
NA,TRBV5-4,TRBJ2-7,NA,TGTGCCAGCACGCCCCGAACAGGGAACGAGCAGTACTTC,CASTPRTGNEQYF